This TCR beta chain originates from a study of blood T cell repertoires in COVID-19. Study in general: Sample material is recorded as cDNA or gDNA derived from T cells, B-cell-depleted T cells, or PBMCs.

Trimming pared 6 bases from V and 8 bases from J, leaving 13 bases between. Germline V gives CDR1 DFQATT, CDR2 SNEGSKA (reference sequence). The CDR3 is 11 amino acids. This clone was seen a handful of times. In the authors' workflow: Cell counts per sample came from amplifying reference gene primers. Sequenced by immunoSEQ multiplex PCR; TCRdb stores in-frame clones only, minus some. V, J and clone size were drawn from that table, and D and trimming were deduced from the DNA. The sample has approximately 140,000 clones, around 84% seen once. The source material was peripheral blood. This receptor was identified in a woman aged 80 or over with acute or convalescent COVID-19. V and J are TRBV20-1 and TRBJ1-1; D is possibly TRBD1 (5 bases). This CDR3 reads CSAGGPREAFF. CDR3 nucleotides: TGCAGTGCGGGGGGACCAAGAGAAGCTTTCTTT.